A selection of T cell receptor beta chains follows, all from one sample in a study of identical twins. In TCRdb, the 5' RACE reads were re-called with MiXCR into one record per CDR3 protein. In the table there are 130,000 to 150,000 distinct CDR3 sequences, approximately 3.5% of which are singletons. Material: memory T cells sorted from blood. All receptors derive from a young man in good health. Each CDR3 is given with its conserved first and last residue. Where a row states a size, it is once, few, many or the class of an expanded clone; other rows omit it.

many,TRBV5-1,CASSSNPAGDTGELFF
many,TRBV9,CASSVVPSGSQETQYF
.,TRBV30,CAWSVTSGGEQFF
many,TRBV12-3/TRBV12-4,CASSGQGIGNQPQHF
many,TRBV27,CASSLYGDGAKNIQYF
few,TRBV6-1,CASSGMWTSGRNNEQFF
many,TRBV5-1,CASSLDHEQYF
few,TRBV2,CAAKGLAEQETQYF
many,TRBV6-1,CASVNRGAYNEQFF
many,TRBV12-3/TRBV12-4,CASSLSGGGNQPQHF
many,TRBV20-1,CSAREPQLAGGEQETQYF
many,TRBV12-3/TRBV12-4,CASSSSGRAPTQYF
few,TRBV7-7,CASSLAAGRQETQYF
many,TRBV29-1,CSAAVDRGGGELFF
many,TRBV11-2,CASSLPWGRGVYEQYF
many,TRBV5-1,CASSLGGGSNTEAFF
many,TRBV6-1,CASTKSGTQVDGGYTF
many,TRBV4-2,CASSHAGTSGSGAKNIQYF
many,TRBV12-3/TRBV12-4,CASKGTGFSNQPQHF